A selection of T cell receptor beta chains follows, all from one sample in a study of cytomegalovirus exposure and HLA in healthy donors. Some clones are missing from TCRdb's copy, which holds only in-frame ones; the method was immunoSEQ multiplex PCR. The sample has under 200,000 clones, about four fifths seen once; the top ten hold under 0.4%. The sample consisted of PBMCs. These receptors were obtained from a boy between 2 and 10 years old in good health and CMV-seronegative. Both conserved end residues are part of each CDR3. Fields, in order: CDR3 length, J gene, clone size, D gene, V gene, CDR3 DNA, CDR3 protein. The D gene is left open where the match is weak. Clone size is given for some rows only: seen once, a few or many times, or a class if the clone is expanded.

cdr3_length: 15
j_call: TRBJ1-2
clone_size: few
d_call: -
v_call: TRBV7-9
cdr3_nt: TGTGCCAGCAGCTTAGCTTGGGGAGATGGCTATGGCTACACCTTC
cdr3_aa: CASSLAWGDGYGYTF

cdr3_length: 14
j_call: TRBJ2-3
clone_size: once
d_call: TRBD2
v_call: TRBV12-5
cdr3_nt: TGTGCTAGTGGTTCGAGCGGGAACACAGATACGCAGTATTTT
cdr3_aa: CASGSSGNTDTQYF

cdr3_length: 13
j_call: TRBJ2-7
clone_size: -
d_call: TRBD1
v_call: TRBV27
cdr3_nt: TGTGCCAGCAGTTACGGACAGGGATACGAGCAGTACTTC
cdr3_aa: CASSYGQGYEQYF

cdr3_length: 12
j_call: TRBJ1-1
clone_size: -
d_call: TRBD1
v_call: TRBV18
cdr3_nt: TGTGCCAGCTCAACAGGGGACACTGAAGCTTTCTTT
cdr3_aa: CASSTGDTEAFF

cdr3_length: 15
j_call: TRBJ2-3
clone_size: -
d_call: TRBD1
v_call: TRBV15
cdr3_nt: TGTGCCACCAGCAGGGACAGGACCTCCGCAGGTACGCAGTATTTT
cdr3_aa: CATSRDRTSAGTQYF

cdr3_length: 14
j_call: TRBJ2-7
clone_size: -
d_call: -
v_call: TRBV28
cdr3_nt: TGTGCCAGCAGTCCATCCCTGAGCTCCTACGAGCAGTACTTC
cdr3_aa: CASSPSLSSYEQYF

cdr3_length: 13
j_call: TRBJ2-7
clone_size: once
d_call: TRBD2
v_call: TRBV6-5
cdr3_nt: TGTGCCAGCAGAAACGGGAGGGGGTACGAGCAGTACTTC
cdr3_aa: CASRNGRGYEQYF

cdr3_length: 15
j_call: TRBJ2-5
clone_size: -
d_call: TRBD1
v_call: TRBV6-5
cdr3_nt: TGTGCCAGCAGTTTCGGACAGGGTGGGGCAGAGACCCAGTACTTC
cdr3_aa: CASSFGQGGAETQYF

cdr3_length: 14
j_call: TRBJ2-2
clone_size: -
d_call: -
v_call: TRBV28
cdr3_nt: TGTGCCAGCAGTTCCGCAGGGGCGGACGGGGAGCTGTTTTTT
cdr3_aa: CASSSAGADGELFF

cdr3_length: 13
j_call: TRBJ1-1
clone_size: -
d_call: -
v_call: TRBV7-6
cdr3_nt: TGTGCCAGCAGCTCCGGGATGGGTACTGAAGCTTTCTTT
cdr3_aa: CASSSGMGTEAFF

cdr3_length: 13
j_call: TRBJ2-1
clone_size: -
d_call: -
v_call: TRBV5-1
cdr3_nt: TGCGCCAGCAGCTTGGCCGGGGTATATGAGCAGTTCTTC
cdr3_aa: CASSLAGVYEQFF

cdr3_length: 16
j_call: TRBJ1-5
clone_size: -
d_call: -
v_call: TRBV7-9
cdr3_nt: TGTGCCAGCAGCTTAGCGGTGGGCTCGAGCAATCAGCCCCAGCATTTT
cdr3_aa: CASSLAVGSSNQPQHF

cdr3_length: 19
j_call: TRBJ2-5
clone_size: -
d_call: TRBD2
v_call: TRBV7-8
cdr3_nt: TGTGCCAGCAGCGTAGATAGAACTAGCGGGAGGTGGTACCAAGAGACCCAGTACTTC
cdr3_aa: CASSVDRTSGRWYQETQYF

cdr3_length: 12
j_call: TRBJ2-1
clone_size: -
d_call: -
v_call: TRBV6-5
cdr3_nt: TGTGCCAGCGGGAAGGGGTACAATGAGCAGTTCTTC
cdr3_aa: CASGKGYNEQFF

cdr3_length: 15
j_call: TRBJ2-3
clone_size: -
d_call: -
v_call: TRBV18
cdr3_nt: TGTGCCAGCTCACCCCTTAAGACTAGCACAGATACGCAGTATTTT
cdr3_aa: CASSPLKTSTDTQYF

cdr3_length: 15
j_call: TRBJ2-1
clone_size: -
d_call: TRBD2
v_call: TRBV28
cdr3_nt: TGTGCCAGCAGTTTACCGTCACTAGCGGGAGCGGAGCTGTTCTTC
cdr3_aa: CASSLPSLAGAELFF

cdr3_length: 16
j_call: TRBJ1-1
clone_size: -
d_call: -
v_call: TRBV19
cdr3_nt: TGTGCCAGTAGTATGATTCCCACGGGGACATACACTGAAGCTTTCTTT
cdr3_aa: CASSMIPTGTYTEAFF

cdr3_length: 14
j_call: TRBJ1-1
clone_size: -
d_call: -
v_call: TRBV10-1
cdr3_nt: TGCGCCAGCACCCGAGAAGGGGGTTACTCTGAAGCTTTCTTT
cdr3_aa: CASTREGGYSEAFF

cdr3_length: 16
j_call: TRBJ2-7
clone_size: -
d_call: TRBD1
v_call: TRBV5-6
cdr3_nt: TGTGCCAGCAGTTACCCAGGGGACAGATCCTCCTACGAGCAGTACTTC
cdr3_aa: CASSYPGDRSSYEQYF

cdr3_length: 16
j_call: TRBJ1-2
clone_size: -
d_call: -
v_call: TRBV28
cdr3_nt: TGTGCCAGCAGCCTCACGGGGGGGAGGGGTCTTAATGGCTACACCTTC
cdr3_aa: CASSLTGGRGLNGYTF

cdr3_length: 20
j_call: TRBJ2-3
clone_size: -
d_call: TRBD2
v_call: TRBV5-1
cdr3_nt: TGCGCCAGCAGCTCGGGGATGCCGGGACTAGCGGGAGGATTACCAGATACGCAGTATTTT
cdr3_aa: CASSSGMPGLAGGLPDTQYF

cdr3_length: 18
j_call: TRBJ2-1
clone_size: -
d_call: TRBD2
v_call: TRBV7-6
cdr3_nt: TGTGCCCCTACAGCGCGTGGGGTGGGACTAGCCACCTACAATGAGCAGTTCTTC
cdr3_aa: CAPTARGVGLATYNEQFF

cdr3_length: 12
j_call: TRBJ1-2
clone_size: -
d_call: -
v_call: TRBV30
cdr3_nt: TGTGCCTGGAGTCTAGAATTCGCTCCGGAGGCCTTC
cdr3_aa: CAWSLEFAPEAF

cdr3_length: 14
j_call: TRBJ2-2
clone_size: -
d_call: -
v_call: TRBV28
cdr3_nt: TGTGCCAGTCATTTGGGGAGGAACACCGGGGAGCTGTTTTTT
cdr3_aa: CASHLGRNTGELFF

cdr3_length: 14
j_call: TRBJ1-3
clone_size: -
d_call: -
v_call: TRBV6-6
cdr3_nt: TGCGCCAGCAGCTACATCCTCTCTGGAAACACCATATATTTT
cdr3_aa: CASSYILSGNTIYF

cdr3_length: 14
j_call: TRBJ1-2
clone_size: -
d_call: -
v_call: TRBV19
cdr3_nt: TGTGCCAGTAGTTTTCCGGGAATCGACTATGGCTACACCTTC
cdr3_aa: CASSFPGIDYGYTF

cdr3_length: 17
j_call: TRBJ2-1
clone_size: -
d_call: TRBD2
v_call: TRBV11-2
cdr3_nt: TGTGCCAGCAGCTTAGATCCCAGACTAGCGGGGGACAATGAGCAGTTCTTC
cdr3_aa: CASSLDPRLAGDNEQFF

cdr3_length: 17
j_call: TRBJ2-2
clone_size: -
d_call: -
v_call: TRBV2
cdr3_nt: TGTGCCAGCAGTGAATCCCGATACGGGAGGAACACCGGGGAGCTGTTTTTT
cdr3_aa: CASSESRYGRNTGELFF

cdr3_length: 16
j_call: TRBJ2-3
clone_size: -
d_call: TRBD2
v_call: TRBV7-9
cdr3_nt: TGTGCCAGCAGCTTAGGGCTAGCGGGGAGCACAGATACGCAGTATTTT
cdr3_aa: CASSLGLAGSTDTQYF

cdr3_length: 15
j_call: TRBJ1-5
clone_size: -
d_call: -
v_call: TRBV9
cdr3_nt: TGTGCCAGCAGCGCTGACACCTTTAGCAATCAGCCCCAGCATTTT
cdr3_aa: CASSADTFSNQPQHF

cdr3_length: 11
j_call: TRBJ1-2
clone_size: -
d_call: TRBD1
v_call: TRBV5-4
cdr3_nt: TGTGCCAGCACCAGTTCGGGACAGCCCGCCTTC
cdr3_aa: CASTSSGQPAF

cdr3_length: 11
j_call: TRBJ1-2
clone_size: -
d_call: -
v_call: TRBV29-1
cdr3_nt: TGCAGCGTGAACCGCGGCGATGGCTACACCTTC
cdr3_aa: CSVNRGDGYTF

cdr3_length: 17
j_call: TRBJ1-1
clone_size: -
d_call: -
v_call: TRBV5-1
cdr3_nt: TGCGCCAGCAGCCCCGAACGGGGGTGGTATAAGAACACTGAAGCTTTCTTT
cdr3_aa: CASSPERGWYKNTEAFF

cdr3_length: 16
j_call: TRBJ1-5
clone_size: -
d_call: -
v_call: TRBV9
cdr3_nt: TGTGCCAGCAGCGTATCGGCGGGGGGCAACAATCAGCCCCAGCATTTT
cdr3_aa: CASSVSAGGNNQPQHF

cdr3_length: 16
j_call: TRBJ2-1
clone_size: -
d_call: TRBD2
v_call: TRBV5-4
cdr3_nt: TGTGCCAGCAGCTTATCGCCGGTAGCGGGGGGAAATGAGCAGTTCTTC
cdr3_aa: CASSLSPVAGGNEQFF

cdr3_length: 12
j_call: TRBJ2-1
clone_size: -
d_call: -
v_call: TRBV5-1
cdr3_nt: TGCGCCAGCAGCTCCAGACTTTCCAAGCAGTTCTTC
cdr3_aa: CASSSRLSKQFF

cdr3_length: 15
j_call: TRBJ2-7
clone_size: -
d_call: TRBD1
v_call: TRBV19
cdr3_nt: TGTGCCAGTAGTATACGTCGACAGGGGGGCTACGAGCAGTACTTC
cdr3_aa: CASSIRRQGGYEQYF

cdr3_length: 16
j_call: TRBJ2-7
clone_size: -
d_call: -
v_call: TRBV18
cdr3_nt: TGTGCCAGCTCACCACTGATCGCACAGGGACGGTACGAGCAGTACTTC
cdr3_aa: CASSPLIAQGRYEQYF

cdr3_length: 15
j_call: TRBJ1-2
clone_size: -
d_call: TRBD1
v_call: TRBV7-9
cdr3_nt: TGTGCCAGCAGCCCCCGGACAGGGTGGAAGAATGGCTACACCTTC
cdr3_aa: CASSPRTGWKNGYTF

cdr3_length: 18
j_call: TRBJ2-5
clone_size: once
d_call: TRBD2
v_call: TRBV9
cdr3_nt: TGTGCCAGCAGCGTAGGATCTGGGGCTAGCGGGAGCCAAGAGACCCAGTACTTC
cdr3_aa: CASSVGSGASGSQETQYF

cdr3_length: 14
j_call: TRBJ2-1
clone_size: -
d_call: -
v_call: TRBV28
cdr3_nt: TGTGCCAGCAGTTTGGAGGGTGCCTACAATGAGCAGTTCTTC
cdr3_aa: CASSLEGAYNEQFF

cdr3_length: 11
j_call: TRBJ2-7
clone_size: -
d_call: -
v_call: TRBV25-1
cdr3_nt: TGTGCCAGCAGCGGCTCCTACGAGCAGTACTTC
cdr3_aa: CASSGSYEQYF

cdr3_length: 15
j_call: TRBJ2-5
clone_size: -
d_call: TRBD1
v_call: TRBV6-5
cdr3_nt: TGTGCCAGCAGCGTAGACAGGGGGCGTCAAGAGACCCAGTACTTC
cdr3_aa: CASSVDRGRQETQYF

cdr3_length: 15
j_call: TRBJ2-1
clone_size: -
d_call: -
v_call: TRBV27
cdr3_nt: TGTGCCAGCAGTTTACGGCAGGGCTCCTACAATGAGCAGTTCTTC
cdr3_aa: CASSLRQGSYNEQFF

cdr3_length: 14
j_call: TRBJ1-2
clone_size: -
d_call: TRBD1
v_call: TRBV5-4
cdr3_nt: TGTGCCAGCAGCTTGTCCGGGACAGCCTATGGCTACACCTTC
cdr3_aa: CASSLSGTAYGYTF

cdr3_length: 14
j_call: TRBJ1-1
clone_size: -
d_call: -
v_call: TRBV27
cdr3_nt: TGTGCCAGCAGTTTAGACAGAACGAACACTGAAGCTTTCTTT
cdr3_aa: CASSLDRTNTEAFF

cdr3_length: 15
j_call: TRBJ2-5
clone_size: -
d_call: TRBD2
v_call: TRBV28
cdr3_nt: TGTGCCAGCAGACCGGGACTAGCGGGGCAAGAGACCCAGTACTTC
cdr3_aa: CASRPGLAGQETQYF

cdr3_length: 15
j_call: TRBJ1-3
clone_size: once
d_call: -
v_call: TRBV7-9
cdr3_nt: TGTGCCAGCAGCTTAGAATCTTTCTCTGGAAACACCATATATTTT
cdr3_aa: CASSLESFSGNTIYF

cdr3_length: 13
j_call: TRBJ2-7
clone_size: -
d_call: TRBD1
v_call: TRBV2
cdr3_nt: TGTGCCAGCACAGCAGGGGGCTCCTACGAGCAGTACTTC
cdr3_aa: CASTAGGSYEQYF

cdr3_length: 15
j_call: TRBJ2-7
clone_size: -
d_call: -
v_call: TRBV18
cdr3_nt: TGTGCCAGCTCACCAGGCGGGCTTAGCTCCTACGAGCAGTACTTC
cdr3_aa: CASSPGGLSSYEQYF